This TCR beta chain was obtained from a study of control samples from healthy donors and cancer patients (dated by TCRdb to between 2020 and 2021). The library relied on the immunoSEQ multiplex PCR assay. As stored in TCRdb, this immuneACCESS dataset retains in-frame rearrangements with V and J assigned. A fraction of the clones does not appear; measured against another copy, unresolved V genes explain less than half of the discrepancy, and the remainder lacks a known reason. The sample table lists about 75,000 clones, roughly 82% of them with a count of one. The top ten clones comprise less than 15% of the sample. The trim is 4 bases for V and 4 bases for J, with a gap of 4 bases between the germline ends. CDR1 and CDR2 are read off the germline V gene (reference sequence) as SEHNR and FQNEAQ. From its cysteine to its phenylalanine, the CDR3 spans 11 amino acids. CDR3 DNA only is kept here, 33 bases in frame from base 1.

Concerning this clone: The antigen it binds to is not known. Nothing much larger sits one base from this clone, and base qualities are not available.

This receptor was identified in a man aged 50 or older in good health. Sample: blood. The chain couples TRBV7-9 to TRBJ1-2; the D segment cannot be called with confidence. The nucleotides are TGTGCCAGCAGCTCCGTCTATGGCTACACCTTC. Its protein product is CASSSVYGYTF.